Following are 6 T cell receptor beta chains from one sample sequenced in a study of STAT5B mutations in CD4+ large granular lymphocyte leukemia. Produced via immunoSEQ multiplex PCR; TCRdb's table is partial and in-frame only. The sample holds tens of thousands of clones, 85% seen once. The sample comprised CD4+ T cells from blood buffy coats. The receptor set was obtained from a human donor in good health.

The rearrangement links TRBV5-1 to TRBJ2-2; D possibly corresponds to TRBD2 (5 bases). Germline V gene data show CDR1 as SGHRS and CDR2 as YFSETQ. The CDR3 contains 15 residues. V gave up 2 bases and J gave up 3 bases, with 11 bases separating them. The CDR3: CASSFLGLYTGELFF. The CDR3 DNA follows: TGCGCCAGCAGCTTTCTCGGACTGTACACCGGGGAGCTGTTTTTT. Using reference TRBV5-1 and TRBJ2-2 for the parts outside the CDR3, the full variable domain is KAGVTQTPRYLIKTRGQQVTLSCSPISGHRSVSWYQQTPGQGLQFLFEYFSETQRNKGNFPGRFSGRQFSNSRSEMNVSTLELGDSALYLCASSFLGLYTGELFFGEGSRLTVL.

This clone was recorded once. The J gene is TRBJ2-2, the V gene TRBV6-1; D may match TRBD1 or TRBD2 (5 bases each). Trimming took off 4 bases at V and 7 bases at J, with 19 bases between the two ends. This CDR3 contains 16 residues. Germline CDR1 MNHNS, CDR2 SASEGT. CDR3 coding DNA: TGTGCCAGCAGTGTGAGCGGAACCAGGGCAAACGGGGAGCTGTTTTTT. Residues: CASSVSGTRANGELFF.

This chain joins TRBV28 and TRBJ1-5; possible D gene TRBD1, 5 bases. Germline CDR1 and CDR2: MDHEN and SYDVKM. This CDR3 spans 16 amino acids. V shed 8 bases and J shed 0 bases, with 17 bases lying between them. CDR3 in amino acids: CASLGGADYSNQPQHF. CDR3 bases: TGTGCCAGCCTCGGTGGGGCGGATTATAGCAATCAGCCCCAGCATTTT. Combining the CDR3 with reference TRBV28 and TRBJ1-5 gives the whole variable domain DVKVTQSSRYLVKRTGEKVFLECVQDMDHENMFWYRQDPGLGLRLIYFSYDVKMKEKGDIPEGYSVSREKKERFSLILESASTNQTSMYLCASLGGADYSNQPQHFGDGTRLSIL.

This sequence joins TRBV10-1 and TRBJ1-2; weak D call: TRBD1 (5 bases). Germline loops: CDR1 WNHNN, CDR2 SYGVQD (reference sequence). The length of the CDR3 is 13 residues. The V end lost 8 bases, the J end lost 7 bases, and 17 bases lay between the germline ends. CDR3: CASSWNTGGGYTF. CDR3 DNA sequence: TGCGCCAGCTCGTGGAATACAGGCGGTGGCTACACCTTC.

The V call is TRBV7-9, the J call TRBJ2-6; D tentatively fits TRBD1 or TRBD2 (5 bases each). V lost 6 bases and J lost 0, with 18 bases in between. The germline V gene encodes CDR1 SEHNR and CDR2 FQNEAQ (reference sequence). CDR3 length: 18 amino acids. The CDR3 DNA follows: TGTGCCAGCAGGGCCGGGACCCTATCCCTCTCTGGGGCCAACGTCCTGACTTTC. This encodes CASRAGTLSLSGANVLTF. Together with reference TRBV7-9 and TRBJ2-6, the CDR3 gives the full variable domain: DTGVSQNPRHKITKRGQNVTFRCDPISEHNRLYWYRQTLGQGPEFLTYFQNEAQLEKSRLLSDRFSAERPKGSFSTLEIQRTEQGDSAMYLCASRAGTLSLSGANVLTFGAGSRLTVL.

The J gene is TRBJ2-1, the V gene TRBV19; 13 bases map to TRBD2. The germline V gene has CDR1 LNHDA and CDR2 SQIVND (reference sequence). V shed 8 bases and J 0 bases; nucleotides not matched to a gene: 10. The CDR3 runs 18 residues. This chain's CDR3 is CASHTGTSGISSYNEQFF. DNA for the CDR3: TGTGCCAGTCACACCGGGACTAGCGGGATTAGCTCCTACAATGAGCAGTTCTTC.